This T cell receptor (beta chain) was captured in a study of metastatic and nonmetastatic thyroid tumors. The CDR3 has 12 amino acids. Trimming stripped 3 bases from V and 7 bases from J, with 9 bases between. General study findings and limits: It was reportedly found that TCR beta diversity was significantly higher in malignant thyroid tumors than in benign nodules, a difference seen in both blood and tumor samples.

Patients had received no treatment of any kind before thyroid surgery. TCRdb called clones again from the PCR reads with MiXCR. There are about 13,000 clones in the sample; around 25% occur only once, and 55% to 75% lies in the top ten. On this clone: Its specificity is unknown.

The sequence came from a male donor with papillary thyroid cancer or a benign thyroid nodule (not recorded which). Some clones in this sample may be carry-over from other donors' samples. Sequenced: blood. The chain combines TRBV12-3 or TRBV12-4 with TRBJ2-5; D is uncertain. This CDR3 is CASSLGAATQYF. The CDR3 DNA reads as TGTGCCAGCAGTTTGGGCGCAGCGACCCAGTACTTC.